This T cell receptor beta chain was retrieved from a study of cytomegalovirus exposure and HLA in healthy donors. The PCR ran on 60 Vbeta and 13 Jbeta primers. In the authors' workflow: An analysis performed later counted 70 million to 90 million unique TCR beta chains (approximately 11 million of them shared). The protocol was immunoSEQ multiplex PCR, while the TCRdb copy is restricted to in-frame clones and leaves out a portion. The D gene and trimming were derived from the DNA, and the V and J assignments and clone size from that table. The data show approximately 150,000 clones, 70% to 85% seen once. Trimming stripped 8 bases from V and 3 bases from J, with 14 bases between. Germline V gene sequence: CDR1 MNHEY, CDR2 SVGAGI. The CDR3 sequence is 13 residues long. Notes on the study in general: The records held CMV serostatus as the only immune exposure information. It is likely that the observed cluster of highly shared sequence variants was a sequencing artifact. The study put under 200 TCR beta chains on its list as cytomegalovirus-associated.

On this clone: What it binds is not known.

The rearrangement joins TRBV6-5 to TRBJ2-7; TRBD1 is a possible D gene (6 bases). The clonotype comes from a man aged 40-55 years in good health and CMV-seronegative. Material for sequencing was PBMCs. CDR3: CASQGTNHYEQYF. Here the CDR3 DNA reads TGTGCCAGCCAGGGGACGAATCACTACGAGCAGTACTTC.